One and the same sample provided the 14 T cell receptor beta chains below, sequenced in a study of T cell responses to AZD1222 COVID-19 vaccine. Profiling relied on immunoSEQ multiplex PCR, and the TCRdb table lists in-frame clones only, not all of them. The data contain around 180,000 clones, 90% of them seen just once; the ten biggest clones take up approximately 2.9%. Sequencing was performed on peripheral blood, taken on day 0 of AZD1222 vaccination. The receptors here all came from an adult in good health.

The J gene is TRBJ1-4, the V gene TRBV12-3 or TRBV12-4; D is unresolved. This CDR3 region has 12 residues. Trimming stripped 6 bases from V and 8 bases from J, with 10 bases between. CDR3 nucleotide sequence: TGTGCCAGCAGCCTAGGGTGGGAAAAACTGTTTTTT. Its protein product is CASSLGWEKLFF.

The CDR3 nucleotides read TGTGCCAGCAGCGTAGCGGCCCAAGGACCTGAAGCTTTCTTT. Protein: CASSVAAQGPEAFF. This chain uses TRBV9 with TRBJ1-1; no reliable D call. V was pared by 0 bases and J by 6 bases, with 12 bases between. This CDR3 comprises 14 residues. Germline values: CDR1 SGDLS, CDR2 YYNGEE.

The chain recombines TRBV19 with TRBJ2-7; possible D gene TRBD1, 6 bases. The V gene's germline CDR1 is LNHDA and CDR2 SQIVND (reference sequence). This CDR3 is 15 amino acids long. V was pared by 3 bases and J by 0 bases, with 12 bases between. CDR3 region: CASSILGANSYEQYF. The CDR3 DNA is TGTGCCAGTAGTATTCTGGGGGCCAACTCCTACGAGCAGTACTTC. Based on the CDR3 plus reference TRBV19 and TRBJ2-7, the full variable domain is DGGITQSPKYLFRKEGQNVTLSCEQNLNHDAMYWYRQDPGQGLRLIYYSQIVNDFQKGDIAEGYSVSREKKESFPLTVTSAQKNPTAFYLCASSILGANSYEQYFGPGTRLTVT.

Worth noting for this clone: The junction shows a germline mismatch at one end, possibly a read error. The chain has TRBV7-7 and TRBJ1-5; the D gene is possibly TRBD1 (5 bases). The CDR3 contains 16 residues. The germline CDR1 and CDR2 sequences are SSHAT and FNYEAQ (reference sequence). The CDR3 reads CASSFNRSLQNQPQHF. The CDR3 bases are TGTGCTAGCAGCTTCAACAGGAGTTTGCAAAATCAGCCCCAGCATTTT. The full variable domain, its missing parts supplied by reference TRBV7-7 and TRBJ1-5, is GAGVSQSPRYKVTKRGQDVTLRCDPISSHATLYWYQQALGQGPEFLTYFNYEAQPDKSGLPSDRFSAERPEGSISTLTIQRTEQRDSAMYRCASSFNRSLQNQPQHFGDGTRLSIL.

This chain uses TRBV6-4 with TRBJ2-3; the D gene is possibly TRBD2 (7 bases). This CDR3 is 15 amino acids long. V dropped 2 bases and J dropped 2 bases, with 11 bases sitting between them. In germline, CDR1 is MRHNA, CDR2 SNTAGT. CDR3 sequence: CASSDTGTNTDTQYF. As DNA, the CDR3 is TGTGCCAGCAGTGACACAGGGACTAACACAGATACGCAGTATTTT.

The chain has TRBV4-2 and TRBJ2-3, with 15 bases matching TRBD2. With 7 bases clipped from V and 1 base from J, the junction kept 12 bases outside the gene matches. The CDR3 spans 19 residues. The V gene's germline CDR1 is LGHNA and CDR2 YNFKEQ. The CDR3 protein is CASNPERTSGGACTDTQYF. The CDR3 DNA reads as TGTGCCAGCAATCCGGAAAGGACTAGCGGGGGGGCCTGCACAGATACGCAGTATTTT.

The chain recombines TRBV9 with TRBJ1-2; D possibly corresponds to TRBD1 (6 bases). Germline CDR1 reads SGDLS; CDR2 reads YYNGEE. This CDR3 has 13 amino acids. V lost 7 bases and J 6 bases, leaving 16 bases between the germline ends. The CDR3 protein is CASSGQLSDGYTF. The CDR3 nucleotides are TGTGCCAGCTCCGGACAGCTGTCGGATGGCTACACCTTC.

The chain uses TRBV6-6 and TRBJ1-2; 8 bases are a match to TRBD1. CDR1 MNHNY and CDR2 SVGAGI come from the germline V gene (reference sequence). V was clipped by 6 bases and J by 0 bases; unmatched bases: 9. This CDR3 spans 16 amino acids. The CDR3 protein is CASRGTGGDSNYGYTF. As DNA, the CDR3 is TGTGCCAGCAGGGGCACAGGGGGGGACTCTAACTATGGCTACACCTTC.

This clone was seen a single time. The chain joins TRBV12-3 or TRBV12-4 to TRBJ1-1; no clear D. The CDR3 extends over 13 amino acids. Trimming took 3 bases from V and 0 from J, leaving 5 bases between them. The CDR3 DNA sequence: TGTGCCAGCAGTTTGGTCATGAACACTGAAGCTTTCTTT. Translating gives CASSLVMNTEAFF.

DNA for the CDR3: TGTGCCAGCAGTCAGAATCAGGGCGAGATGAACACCGGGGAGCTGTTTTTT. Its protein is CASSQNQGEMNTGELFF. V usage is TRBV5-4 and J usage is TRBJ2-2, with D possibly TRBD1 on 5 matching bases. V was cut by 5 bases and J by 1 base, with 18 bases left in between. Germline lookup yields CDR1 SGHNT and CDR2 YYREEE (reference sequence). This CDR3 region has 17 residues.

The chain carries TRBV14 and TRBJ2-5; D is unclear. The CDR3 covers 13 residues. Germline V CDR1 and CDR2: SGHDN, FVKESK. V was shortened by 4 bases and J by 4 bases, with 10 bases between the two germline ends. CDR3 amino acids: CASSRNLRETQYF. In DNA, the CDR3 is TGTGCCAGCAGCCGAAACCTCAGAGAGACCCAGTACTTC.

The chain carries TRBV7-3 and TRBJ2-2; perhaps TRBD1 as D (5 bases). The V end was cut by 2 bases, the J end by 5 bases, with 6 bases between. This CDR3 contains 13 residues. Germline CDR1 is SGHTA and CDR2 is FQGTGA. The CDR3 region has the DNA TGTGCCAGCAGCTTAGGACAAACCGGGGAGCTGTTTTTT. Translation gives CASSLGQTGELFF.

The gene calls are TRBV5-1 and TRBJ2-7, with 7 nucleotides matching TRBD1. CDR3 length: 16 residues. Looked up from germline, CDR1 is SGHRS and CDR2 is YFSETQ. J gave up 0 bases and V 1 base, and 7 bases lay outside the gene matches. CDR3 residues: CASSLRGQISSYEQYF. The CDR3 bases are TGCGCCAGCAGCTTGCGGGGACAGATCAGCTCCTACGAGCAGTACTTC. The full variable domain, with the rest looked up from reference TRBV5-1 and TRBJ2-7, is KAGVTQTPRYLIKTRGQQVTLSCSPISGHRSVSWYQQTPGQGLQFLFEYFSETQRNKGNFPGRFSGRQFSNSRSEMNVSTLELGDSALYLCASSLRGQISSYEQYFGPGTRLTVT.

In its sample, this clone was seen once. This sequence joins TRBV18 and TRBJ2-7; a possible D gene is TRBD1 (6 bases). CDR3 length equals 17 residues. V was clipped by 0 bases and J by 5 bases, with 20 bases between them. CDR1 and CDR2 from the germline V gene are KGHSH and LQKENI. The CDR3 region has the DNA TGTGCCAGCTCACCACCCAGGGGCAGGTGGGCGGACGACGAGCAGTACTTC. Amino acids: CASSPPRGRWADDEQYF.